This entry is about one T cell receptor (beta chain). V gave up 5 bases and J gave up 7 bases, with 15 bases separating them. Germline assignment: CDR1 GTSNPN and CDR2 SVGIG (reference sequence). The CDR3 runs 13 residues. This specimen comes from a study of shared clonotypes between healthy human individuals. Clones were sequenced by immunoSEQ multiplex PCR, and TCRdb holds only the in-frame ones, with some missing. Counted here are about 490,000 clones, about three quarters occurring once; the ten biggest clones make up over 10%. The J gene is TRBJ1-5, the V gene TRBV30, with D tentatively TRBD1 (6 bases). This TCR derives from a woman aged 40 to 50 in good health. Some clones in this sample may be carry-over from other donors' samples. Sequencing was done on a sample of PBMCs. The CDR3 spells CAWARGRDQPQHF. As DNA, the CDR3 is TGTGCCTGGGCGCGGGGGCGGGACCAGCCCCAGCATTTT.